This T cell receptor beta chain was observed in a study of vaccination effects on CD4 cells after COVID-19. Assay: immunoSEQ multiplex PCR; the TCRdb copy retains only in-frame clones and omits some. There are tens of thousands of clones in the sample; around 72% occur only once, and about 8.9% lies in the top ten. Before sequencing took place, the ViraFEST assay used viral peptide pools to expand antigen-specific CD4+ T cells. Culture lasted about ten days before CD4+ T cell isolation. Vaccine recipients, nucleocapsid antibody negative, had no prior SARS-CoV-2 infection. The researchers cultured 1.5 million to 2.5 million PBMC per well with about 10 IU/ml IL-2 and roughly 10 ug/ml peptides. This clone was seen a handful of times. Its matching antigen is unknown. V dropped 4 bases and J dropped 9; count of bases not matched to a gene: 13. This CDR3 has 16 amino acids. CDR1 and CDR2 (germline): LNHDA, SQIVND (reference sequence).

V is TRBV19 and J is TRBJ2-2; TRBD2 matches 8 bases. The receptor's source is a human donor who received a COVID-19 vaccine. This specimen was CD4+ T cells from PBMCs cultured with HCoV-NL63 spike peptides, taken before COVID-19 vaccination. The CDR3 region is CASSTWGGGQTRELFF. The CDR3 region has the DNA TGTGCCAGTAGTACATGGGGCGGGGGGCAGACAAGGGAGCTGTTTTTT.